This T cell receptor (beta chain) was obtained from a study of shared clonotypes between healthy human individuals. This table comes from immunoSEQ multiplex PCR, and its TCRdb copy is limited to in-frame clones, with some not included. The sample has about 2.4 million clones; roughly 93% are singletons. The CDR3 spans 14 residues. V was trimmed by 6 bases and J by 2 bases, leaving 14 bases between them. The germline CDR1 and CDR2 sequences are LNHDA and SQIVND (reference sequence). The receptor was derived from a man aged 18 to 30 in good health. Some clones in this sample may be carry-over from other donors' samples. Sequences were obtained from naive CD4+ T cells from PBMCs. Subset meaning: CD45RA+ positively selected. The genes are TRBV19 and TRBJ2-7, with D perhaps TRBD1 (6 bases). The DNA of the CDR3 is TGTGCCAGTAGCTACCGGGACACAGCCTACGAGCAGTACTTC. This encodes CASSYRDTAYEQYF.